A selection of T cell receptor beta chains follows, all from one sample in a study of shared clonotypes between healthy human individuals. Data came from immunoSEQ multiplex PCR; TCRdb stores just in-frame clones and leaves some out. The table lists around 1,100,000 clones, approximately 75% of them singletons, with approximately 0.95% in the top ten. The material sequenced was memory CD4+ T cells from PBMCs. These receptors came from a man aged 18 to 30 in good health. Some clones in this sample may be carry-over from other donors' samples. Each CDR3 is given with its conserved first and last residue. D genes are given only for firm matches. Some rows mark clone size as missing; the rest say once, few, many or name a class of expanded clone.

D gene: TRBD2; J gene: TRBJ2-5; V gene: TRBV7-8; clone size: many; CDR3 protein: CASSLPLAGGETQYF; CDR3 DNA: TGTGCCAGCAGCTTACCCCTAGCGGGAGGAGAGACCCAGTACTTC
D gene: NA; J gene: TRBJ1-1; V gene: TRBV7-3; clone size: NA; CDR3 protein: CASSLSEDTEAFF; CDR3 DNA: TGTGCCAGCAGCTTAAGTGAGGACACTGAAGCTTTCTTT
D gene: TRBD2; J gene: TRBJ2-5; V gene: TRBV7-2; clone size: NA; CDR3 protein: CASSLGGNRQETQYF; CDR3 DNA: TGTGCCAGCAGCTTGGGGGGGAACCGCCAAGAGACCCAGTACTTC
D gene: NA; J gene: TRBJ1-2; V gene: TRBV28; clone size: NA; CDR3 protein: CASSSSGQTNYGYTF; CDR3 DNA: TGTGCCAGCAGTTCCTCCGGACAGACTAACTATGGCTACACCTTC
D gene: NA; J gene: TRBJ2-7; V gene: TRBV7-9; clone size: NA; CDR3 protein: CASSRDHTYEQYF; CDR3 DNA: TGTGCCAGCTCCCGGGACCATACCTACGAGCAGTACTTC
D gene: TRBD1; J gene: TRBJ2-7; V gene: TRBV30; clone size: NA; CDR3 protein: CAAGQGGYEQYF; CDR3 DNA: TGTGCCGCGGGACAGGGCGGGTACGAGCAGTACTTC
D gene: NA; J gene: TRBJ2-3; V gene: TRBV28; clone size: NA; CDR3 protein: CASSSPAGSTDTQYF; CDR3 DNA: TGTGCCAGCAGTTCCCCGGCAGGCAGCACAGATACGCAGTATTTT
D gene: TRBD1; J gene: TRBJ1-2; V gene: TRBV30; clone size: NA; CDR3 protein: CAWRTGEYYGYTF; CDR3 DNA: TGTGCCTGGAGGACAGGGGAATACTATGGCTACACCTTC
D gene: TRBD2; J gene: TRBJ2-3; V gene: TRBV6-1; clone size: NA; CDR3 protein: CASRGLAGGTDTQYF; CDR3 DNA: TGTGCCAGCCGAGGGCTAGCGGGAGGCACAGATACGCAGTATTTT
D gene: NA; J gene: TRBJ1-4; V gene: TRBV2; clone size: NA; CDR3 protein: CASSELGIELFF; CDR3 DNA: TGTGCCAGCAGTGAATTGGGGATTGAACTGTTTTTT
D gene: NA; J gene: TRBJ2-7; V gene: TRBV6-1; clone size: NA; CDR3 protein: CASSEAGGPEQYF; CDR3 DNA: TGTGCCAGCAGTGAAGCTGGGGGCCCCGAGCAGTACTTC
D gene: NA; J gene: TRBJ1-4; V gene: TRBV15; clone size: NA; CDR3 protein: CATSRDQAQGEKLFF; CDR3 DNA: TGTGCCACCAGCAGAGATCAAGCGCAGGGTGAAAAACTGTTTTTT
D gene: NA; J gene: TRBJ2-7; V gene: TRBV19; clone size: NA; CDR3 protein: CASSMVRATDEQYF; CDR3 DNA: TGTGCCAGTAGTATGGTTCGGGCCACAGACGAGCAGTACTTC
D gene: NA; J gene: TRBJ1-1; V gene: TRBV5-1; clone size: NA; CDR3 protein: CASSLVGIMNTEAFF; CDR3 DNA: TGCGCCAGCAGCTTGGTGGGCATCATGAACACTGAAGCTTTCTTT
D gene: NA; J gene: TRBJ2-5; V gene: TRBV5-6; clone size: NA; CDR3 protein: CASRPELNLQETQYF; CDR3 DNA: TGTGCCAGCAGACCAGAACTCAACTTACAAGAGACCCAGTACTTC
D gene: NA; J gene: TRBJ2-3; V gene: TRBV27; clone size: NA; CDR3 protein: CASSLRDRTDTQYF; CDR3 DNA: TGTGCCAGCAGTTTAAGGGACCGCACAGATACGCAGTATTTT
D gene: NA; J gene: TRBJ1-1; V gene: TRBV19; clone size: NA; CDR3 protein: CASSVAQLGNTEAFF; CDR3 DNA: TGTGCCAGTAGTGTCGCTCAGTTGGGAAACACTGAAGCTTTCTTT
D gene: NA; J gene: TRBJ1-1; V gene: TRBV2; clone size: few; CDR3 protein: CAGTIQGNTEAFF; CDR3 DNA: TGTGCCGGGACCATACAGGGAAACACTGAAGCTTTCTTT
D gene: NA; J gene: TRBJ1-1; V gene: TRBV9; clone size: NA; CDR3 protein: CASSPVGERDTEAFF; CDR3 DNA: TGTGCCAGCAGCCCAGTGGGCGAGAGGGACACTGAAGCTTTCTTT
D gene: NA; J gene: TRBJ2-3; V gene: TRBV5-6; clone size: NA; CDR3 protein: CASSLYAGPTQYF; CDR3 DNA: TGTGCCAGCAGCTTGTACGCGGGACCTACGCAGTATTTT
D gene: TRBD2; J gene: TRBJ2-1; V gene: TRBV5-1; clone size: NA; CDR3 protein: CASSLRPQREVYNEQFF; CDR3 DNA: TGCGCCAGCAGCTTAAGGCCTCAGCGGGAGGTCTACAATGAGCAGTTCTTC
D gene: NA; J gene: TRBJ2-3; V gene: TRBV6-6; clone size: NA; CDR3 protein: CASSYRPITDTQYF; CDR3 DNA: TGTGCCAGCAGTTACCGCCCTATCACAGATACGCAGTATTTT
D gene: NA; J gene: TRBJ2-7; V gene: TRBV20-1; clone size: NA; CDR3 protein: CSARSGYEQYF; CDR3 DNA: TGCAGTGCTAGGTCTGGGTACGAGCAGTACTTC
D gene: TRBD2; J gene: TRBJ2-1; V gene: TRBV9; clone size: NA; CDR3 protein: CAGSGLAASHEQFF; CDR3 DNA: TGTGCCGGCAGCGGACTAGCGGCTTCCCATGAGCAGTTCTTC
D gene: NA; J gene: TRBJ2-4; V gene: TRBV28; clone size: once; CDR3 protein: CASSPPGRKNIQYF; CDR3 DNA: TGTGCCAGCAGTCCCCCGGGACGCAAAAACATTCAGTACTTC
D gene: NA; J gene: TRBJ2-1; V gene: TRBV11-1; clone size: NA; CDR3 protein: CASSATKYNEQFF; CDR3 DNA: TGTGCCAGCAGCGCAACAAAGTACAATGAGCAGTTCTTC
D gene: TRBD1; J gene: TRBJ1-4; V gene: TRBV19; clone size: NA; CDR3 protein: CASSRRDRGLTVAEKLFF; CDR3 DNA: TGTGCCAGTAGTCGCCGGGACAGGGGGCTCACTGTGGCTGAAAAACTGTTTTTT
D gene: NA; J gene: TRBJ1-4; V gene: TRBV30; clone size: NA; CDR3 protein: CAWSVFGEGEKLFF; CDR3 DNA: TGTGCCTGGAGTGTTTTCGGGGAAGGGGAAAAACTGTTTTTT
D gene: TRBD1; J gene: TRBJ2-7; V gene: TRBV5-5; clone size: NA; CDR3 protein: CASSQLRDRAYEQYF; CDR3 DNA: TGTGCCAGCAGCCAGCTAAGGGACAGAGCCTACGAGCAGTACTTC
D gene: TRBD2; J gene: TRBJ2-1; V gene: TRBV28; clone size: NA; CDR3 protein: CASITSGGINEQFF; CDR3 DNA: TGTGCCAGCATCACTAGCGGGGGGATCAATGAGCAGTTCTTC
D gene: NA; J gene: TRBJ1-6; V gene: TRBV2; clone size: NA; CDR3 protein: CASSLTERSPLHF; CDR3 DNA: TGTGCCAGCAGCCTTACTGAGCGCTCACCCCTCCACTTT
D gene: NA; J gene: TRBJ1-1; V gene: TRBV7-9; clone size: NA; CDR3 protein: CASSLTAGNTEAFF; CDR3 DNA: TGTGCCAGCAGCTTAACGGCAGGGAACACTGAAGCTTTCTTT
D gene: TRBD2; J gene: TRBJ2-3; V gene: TRBV9; clone size: NA; CDR3 protein: CASSVVAGNDATQYF; CDR3 DNA: TGTGCCAGCAGCGTAGTAGCGGGAAACGATGCTACGCAGTATTTT
D gene: NA; J gene: TRBJ2-2; V gene: TRBV19; clone size: NA; CDR3 protein: CASSLNTGELFF; CDR3 DNA: TGTGCCAGTAGTTTGAACACCGGGGAGCTGTTTTTT
D gene: TRBD2; J gene: TRBJ2-3; V gene: TRBV9; clone size: NA; CDR3 protein: CASSVAGTSREDTQYF; CDR3 DNA: TGTGCCAGCAGCGTAGCAGGGACTAGCCGAGAAGATACGCAGTATTTT
D gene: NA; J gene: TRBJ2-2; V gene: TRBV27; clone size: NA; CDR3 protein: CASSRPLAGSSGELFF; CDR3 DNA: TGTGCCAGCAGCCGGCCACTCGCAGGGAGTTCCGGGGAGCTGTTTTTT
D gene: NA; J gene: TRBJ1-5; V gene: TRBV19; clone size: few; CDR3 protein: CASTWGRSNQPQHF; CDR3 DNA: TGTGCCAGTACATGGGGTAGAAGCAATCAGCCCCAGCATTTT
D gene: NA; J gene: TRBJ1-2; V gene: TRBV28; clone size: few; CDR3 protein: CASSLDRSINGYTF; CDR3 DNA: TGTGCCAGCAGTTTGGACAGATCTATAAATGGCTACACCTTC
D gene: NA; J gene: TRBJ2-7; V gene: TRBV5-5; clone size: NA; CDR3 protein: CASSRGEGEAEQYF; CDR3 DNA: TGTGCCAGCAGCCGGGGCGAGGGGGAGGCCGAGCAGTACTTC
D gene: NA; J gene: TRBJ2-1; V gene: TRBV2; clone size: few; CDR3 protein: CASSLTSYNEQFF; CDR3 DNA: TGTGCCAGCAGTCTCACCTCCTACAATGAGCAGTTCTTC
D gene: TRBD1; J gene: TRBJ1-1; V gene: TRBV5-3; clone size: NA; CDR3 protein: CARSSRQGAPGEMNTEAFF; CDR3 DNA: TGTGCCAGAAGCTCGCGACAGGGGGCTCCGGGGGAAATGAACACTGAAGCTTTCTTT
D gene: NA; J gene: TRBJ2-7; V gene: TRBV7-2; clone size: NA; CDR3 protein: CASSRLQSYEQYF; CDR3 DNA: TGTGCCAGCAGCCGGCTACAATCCTACGAGCAGTACTTC
D gene: NA; J gene: TRBJ2-5; V gene: TRBV11-2; clone size: NA; CDR3 protein: CASSLDPMSTQYF; CDR3 DNA: TGTGCCAGCAGCTTAGATCCCATGAGCACCCAGTACTTC
D gene: NA; J gene: TRBJ2-3; V gene: TRBV27; clone size: few; CDR3 protein: CASNRDGHTDTQYF; CDR3 DNA: TGTGCCAGCAACCGGGACGGACACACAGATACGCAGTATTTT
D gene: TRBD2; J gene: TRBJ2-3; V gene: TRBV5-1; clone size: NA; CDR3 protein: CASSFTSGDTDTQYF; CDR3 DNA: TGCGCCAGCAGCTTTACTAGCGGGGACACAGATACGCAGTATTTT
D gene: NA; J gene: TRBJ1-1; V gene: TRBV5-6; clone size: once; CDR3 protein: CASSHLGNSTTEAFF; CDR3 DNA: TGTGCCAGCAGCCACTTGGGAAACAGCACGACTGAAGCTTTCTTT
D gene: NA; J gene: TRBJ2-2; V gene: TRBV19; clone size: NA; CDR3 protein: CASSSPRTSTGELFF; CDR3 DNA: TGTGCCAGTAGCTCTCCCAGGACAAGCACCGGGGAGCTGTTTTTT
D gene: TRBD1; J gene: TRBJ1-1; V gene: TRBV29-1; clone size: NA; CDR3 protein: CSVVGRGRADTEAFF; CDR3 DNA: TGCAGCGTTGTCGGCAGGGGGCGCGCGGACACTGAAGCTTTCTTT
D gene: NA; J gene: TRBJ2-3; V gene: TRBV6-6; clone size: NA; CDR3 protein: CASSYGRGPTDTQYF; CDR3 DNA: TGTGCCAGCAGTTATGGGCGGGGCCCCACAGATACGCAGTATTTT
D gene: NA; J gene: TRBJ1-5; V gene: TRBV19; clone size: NA; CDR3 protein: CASSMFFRGGQPQHF; CDR3 DNA: TGTGCCAGTAGTATGTTCTTCCGGGGTGGACAGCCCCAGCATTTT
D gene: NA; J gene: TRBJ1-2; V gene: TRBV4-1; clone size: once; CDR3 protein: CASSPPGSYGYTF; CDR3 DNA: TGCGCCAGCAGCCCCCCAGGATCCTATGGCTACACCTTC
D gene: NA; J gene: TRBJ2-3; V gene: TRBV7-2; clone size: NA; CDR3 protein: CASSTTGDTQYF; CDR3 DNA: TGTGCCAGCAGCACCACGGGAGATACGCAGTATTTT